Below are 26 T cell receptor beta chains sequenced from a single sample in a study of Graves' ophthalmopathy and Graves' hyperthyroidism. Investigators amplified TCR beta CDR3 regions from RNA transcripts. First-round RT-PCR employed HTBI primers, with a second-round multiplex PCR after it. TCRdb re-analysed the multiplex PCR reads in MiXCR, keeping a single row per CDR3 protein. The top ten clones hold 23% of a sample with roughly 51,000 distinct CDR3 sequences, 50% of them seen once. Sequencing was carried out using peripheral blood. The receptors were sampled from an adult man with Graves' ophthalmopathy.

The CDR3 protein is CASRGGREAEAFF. Here the CDR3 DNA reads TGTGCCAGCAGAGGGGGCCGTGAGGCTGAAGCTTTCTTT. This chain joins TRBV2 and TRBJ1-1, with TRBD1 matching over 7 bases. This CDR3 region has 13 residues. CDR1 is SNHLY, CDR2 FYNNEI, per germline. The V gene end was trimmed by 6 bases and the J gene end by 6 bases; junction bases not matched to a gene: 7.

The J gene is TRBJ2-5, the V gene TRBV15; D remains unclear. CDR3 length: 13 amino acids. V lost 0 bases to trimming and J lost 5 bases, with 7 bases between them. Germline CDR1 and CDR2: LNHNV and YYDKDF (reference sequence). This CDR3 is CATSRDIGETQYF. The CDR3 DNA is TGTGCCACCAGCAGAGATATCGGGGAGACCCAGTACTTC.

In regard to this clonotype: The limits of the CDR3 on the DNA are not certain, so only TCRdb's listed CDR3 is given. The genes are TRBV20-1 and TRBJ1-2; TRBD1 was called by the table and not checked on the DNA. The CDR3 is 12 amino acids in total, end residues counted. Germline V CDR1 and CDR2: DFQATT, SNEGSKA (reference sequence). CDR3 sequence reads: CSAVGQGNGCTF.

By frequency in the sample, this clonotype is medium-sized. One junction end disagrees with the germline gene, perhaps due to a read error. The rearrangement uses TRBV7-2 and TRBJ2-7, with D uncertain. Per germline, CDR1 SGHTA and CDR2 FQGNSA. The CDR3 is 13 residues long. CDR3 coding DNA: TGTGCCAGCAGCTTAGCGCAGGCGACACCTTCGACCTTC. Amino acid sequence: CASSLAQATPSTF.

The chain recombines TRBV10-3 with TRBJ2-7, with D perhaps TRBD1 (5 bases). Trimming pared 10 bases from V and 2 bases from J, leaving 9 bases between. CDR3 size: 11 residues. Looked up from germline, CDR1 is ENHRY and CDR2 is SYGVKD. The CDR3 is CATQETYEQYF. The CDR3 coding sequence is TGTGCCACACAGGAAACCTACGAGCAGTACTTC.

The rearrangement uses TRBV20-1 and TRBJ2-7; D gene unclear. The ends were cut back, 1 base at V and 9 bases at J, with 4 bases in the middle. This CDR3 is built from 9 residues. Per germline, CDR1 DFQATT and CDR2 SNEGSKA (reference sequence). This CDR3 is CSARAGQYF. CDR3 sequence (DNA): TGCAGTGCTAGAGCCGGGCAGTACTTC.

This clonotype rates as medium-sized. The J gene is TRBJ1-2, the V gene TRBV20-1; no reliable D call. The CDR3 is 13 residues long. V was trimmed by 3 bases and J by 1 base, leaving 9 bases between them. Germline assignment: CDR1 DFQATT and CDR2 SNEGSKA (reference sequence). The CDR3 reads CSASAHLNYGYTF. CDR3 in DNA: TGCAGTGCTAGTGCCCACCTTAACTATGGCTACACCTTC.

The chain uses TRBV7-9 and TRBJ2-3, with unresolved D. Trimming left V 5 bases short and J 5 bases short, with 17 bases between. In germline, CDR1 is SEHNR, CDR2 FQNEAQ (reference sequence). The CDR3 is 15 amino acids. This CDR3 reads CASSSSPETRDTQYF. For the CDR3, the DNA is TGTGCCAGCAGCAGTTCCCCGGAGACCAGAGATACGCAGTATTTT.

This clonotype was detected many times. V gene TRBV6-6 combines with J gene TRBJ2-4; tentatively, D is TRBD1 (6 bases). The CDR3 contains 15 residues. V was pared by 5 bases and J by 1 base, with 12 bases between. The germline gives CDR1 MNHNY, CDR2 SVGAGI (reference sequence). CDR3 sequence (DNA): TGTGCCAGCAGTAAATTTCAGGGGGCCAAAAACATTCAGTACTTC. Translation: CASSKFQGAKNIQYF.

The gene calls are TRBV20-1 and TRBJ1-2; TRBD1 matches 8 bases. The CDR3 covers 14 residues. Per the germline V gene, CDR1 is DFQATT and CDR2 is SNEGSKA (reference sequence). The junction had 8 bases not matched to a gene; V was cut back by 4 bases and J by 4 bases. CDR3 sequence (DNA): TGCAGTGCTATTCAGGGGGCGGGCCTCTATGGCTACACCTTC. Encoded protein: CSAIQGAGLYGYTF.

The chain links TRBV24-1 to TRBJ2-2; unclear D gene. Germline V gives CDR1 KGHDR, CDR2 SFDVKD. CDR3 size: 17 residues. The ends were cut back, 1 base at V and 3 bases at J, with 14 bases in the middle. This CDR3 is CATSDFRQERDTGELFF. CDR3 nucleotide sequence: TGTGCCACCAGTGATTTTCGGCAGGAACGGGACACCGGGGAGCTGTTTTTT.

This clonotype was recorded at least ten times. In DNA, the CDR3 is TGCGCCAGCAGCATCCAGGGGGCGAGCACAGATACGCAGTATTTT. Its translation: CASSIQGASTDTQYF. This sequence joins TRBV5-1 and TRBJ2-3; 8 bases match TRBD1. The length of the CDR3 is 15 residues. In germline, CDR1 is SGHRS, CDR2 YFSETQ. Trimming cost V 4 bases and J 0 bases; bases outside gene matches: 4.

The chain links TRBV7-2 to TRBJ1-2, with no clear D. This CDR3 comprises 19 residues. Between the trimmed V and J ends, which lost 3 bases and 4 bases, there was a span of 27 bases. Germline CDR1 and CDR2: SGHTA and FQGNSA. Written as DNA, the CDR3 is TGTGCCAGCAGCTTCTCTGTACCCGCCGAAAGGACGGAATTCTATGGCTACACCTTC. Protein sequence: CASSFSVPAERTEFYGYTF.

Details on this clonotype: The junction departs from the called germline gene at one end, perhaps through a read error. The rearrangement uses TRBV4-1 and TRBJ2-1, with a possible D match to TRBD2 (7 bases). The CDR3 has 16 amino acids. CDR1 and CDR2 from the germline V gene are MGHRA and YSYEKL. The CDR3 reads CASSRQQTGRGNEQLF. CDR3 nucleotides: TGCGCCAGCAGTCGGCAACAAACAGGGAGGGGGAATGAGCAGCTCTTC.

This clonotype was seen many times. The chain couples TRBV10-1 to TRBJ2-2; D is unclear. CDR1 is WNHNN, CDR2 SYGVQD, per germline (reference sequence). Trimming left V 2 bases short and J 5 bases short, with 6 bases between. This CDR3 region has 13 residues. DNA for the CDR3: TGCGCCAGCAGTGAGCCTGGGACCGGGGAGCTGTTTTTT. It specifies CASSEPGTGELFF.

By share of the sample, this clonotype is medium-sized (0.01 to 0.1%). The V and J genes are TRBV7-6 and TRBJ1-2; 7 nucleotides align to TRBD1. The CDR3 has 14 amino acids. CDR1 is SGHVS, CDR2 FNYEAQ, per germline. Germline trimming cut 1 base from V and 8 bases from J; bases unmatched to any gene: 7. The CDR3 coding sequence is TGTGCCAGCAGCTTAGTTCCCGACAGGGACGGCTACACCTTC. Amino acids: CASSLVPDRDGYTF.

This clonotype was recorded many times. V usage is TRBV7-8 and J usage is TRBJ1-4; 8 positions agree with TRBD1. Germline lookup yields CDR1 SGHVS and CDR2 FQNEAQ. V gave up 2 bases and J gave up 3 bases; unmatched junction bases: 11. The CDR3 has 18 amino acids. The CDR3 nucleotides are TGTGCCAGCAGCTTATTGCAGATGCCGGGACAGGCTAATGAAAAACTGTTTTTT. Amino acid sequence: CASSLLQMPGQANEKLFF.

On this clonotype: At one of its ends the junction is not consistent with the germline gene, which may arise from a read error. The V and J genes are TRBV20-1 and TRBJ2-7, with D unresolved. Germline CDR1 is DFQATT and CDR2 is SNEGSKA (reference sequence). This CDR3 is 15 amino acids long. This chain's CDR3 is CSARDPNRNSHEQYF. The CDR3 region has the DNA TGCAGTGCCAGAGATCCTAACAGAAACTCCCACGAGCAGTACTTC.

The rearrangement uses TRBV29-1 and TRBJ2-7, with D possibly called TRBD1 or TRBD2 (6 bases each). The CDR3 extends over 13 amino acids. Between the trimmed V and J ends, which lost 8 bases and 6 bases, there was a span of 20 bases. In germline, CDR1 is SQVTM, CDR2 ANQGSEA. CDR3 in DNA: TGCAGCCGGGACTCCGGGACAAGCCTCGAGCAGTACTTC. It yields the protein CSRDSGTSLEQYF.

This clonotype came up a few times. V gene TRBV20-1 combines with J gene TRBJ2-3, with D unresolved. V lost 3 bases to trimming and J lost 0 bases, with 10 bases between them. CDR1 and CDR2 from the germline V gene are DFQATT and SNEGSKA (reference sequence). The CDR3 sequence is 14 residues long. This CDR3 reads CSASSVESTDTQYF. The CDR3 DNA reads as TGCAGTGCTAGTTCCGTGGAGAGCACAGATACGCAGTATTTT.

This clonotype is categorized as medium-sized. The CDR3 DNA is TGCAGTGCTAGTTGGCAGCGGTCGGATGGCTACACCTTC. It codes for CSASWQRSDGYTF. The chain has TRBV20-1 and TRBJ1-2; D is uncertain. CDR1 is DFQATT and CDR2 is SNEGSKA in the germline V gene (reference sequence). The CDR3 loop spans 13 amino acids. The germline V and J ends were trimmed by 3 bases and 6 bases, with 14 bases remaining between them.

As for this clonotype: The junction departs from the called germline gene at one end, perhaps through a read error. The chain has TRBV5-4 and TRBJ2-3; D unclear. The germline V gene has CDR1 SGHNT and CDR2 YYREEE (reference sequence). The CDR3 has 15 amino acids. CDR3 residues: CASSLAGYRTDAQYF. For the CDR3, the DNA is TGTGCCAGCAGCTTGGCGGGTTACCGCACAGATGCGCAGTATTTT.

This clonotype was observed at least ten times. This chain connects TRBV5-8 to TRBJ2-3; D gene ambiguous. V was clipped by 3 bases and J by 4 bases, with 12 bases between them. This CDR3 has 14 residues. In germline, CDR1 is SGHTS, CDR2 YDEGEE. The CDR3 loop reads CASSSALGPDTQYF. The CDR3 DNA sequence: TGTGCCAGCAGCTCGGCCCTTGGCCCAGATACGCAGTATTTT.

This chain connects TRBV6-1 to TRBJ2-7; the match to TRBD1 covers 8 bases. Germline V gene sequence: CDR1 MNHNS, CDR2 SASEGT. V lost 6 bases to trimming and J lost 6 bases; unmatched junction nucleotides: 4. The CDR3 covers 12 residues. CDR3 nucleotides: TGTGCCAGCAGCTTCACAGGGGGCGAGCAGTACTTC. It translates to CASSFTGGEQYF.

As concerns this clonotype: Relative to the germline gene, one junction end is altered; a read error may explain this. The gene calls are TRBV27 and TRBJ2-5; D unclear. Per germline, CDR1 MNHEY and CDR2 SMNVEV (reference sequence). The CDR3 sequence is 15 residues long. The CDR3 nucleotides are TGCGCCAGCAGTTTACCCACGGTCTCACAAGAGACCCAGTACTTC. Translating it yields CASSLPTVSQETQYF.

The sample holds many counts of this clonotype. The chain carries TRBV5-1 and TRBJ2-1, with 10 bases identical to TRBD2. This CDR3 comprises 15 residues. With 4 bases clipped from V and 6 bases from J, the junction kept 7 bases outside the gene matches. The germline gives CDR1 SGHRS, CDR2 YFSETQ. Here the CDR3 DNA reads TGCGCCAGCAGCCCCCGGACTAGCGGTAGCAATGAGCAGTTCTTC. This encodes CASSPRTSGSNEQFF.